Included here is one T cell receptor beta chain sequence, with context. The antigen remains unidentified. These data originate in a study of shared clonotypes between healthy human individuals. Study background: The donors, a couple of women and a few men, were aged 18 to 49.

Notes on the study in general: The small donor group covered limited genetic and exposure diversity.

Germline-derived CDR1 and CDR2 are SGHDN and FVKESK. The CDR3 length is 15 residues. Trimming took 3 bases from V and 7 from J, leaving 18 bases between them. Assay used: immunoSEQ multiplex PCR; TCRdb lists only in-frame clones, some missing. Among roughly 2.6 million clones, around 90% were seen once, and the ten largest hold roughly 0.14%. Specimen: naive CD4+ T cells sorted from blood. Subset specified: CD45RA+ positively selected. The receptor was isolated from a man between 18 and 35 years old in good health. V is TRBV14 and J is TRBJ2-5; perhaps TRBD2 as D (5 bases). The CDR3 coding sequence is TGTGCCAGCAGCCAGATCCGAGCGGCCGGCGGGACCCAGTACTTC. This gives the protein CASSQIRAAGGTQYF.